Below, 32 T cell receptor beta chains from the same sample are listed, as sequenced in a study of T cell changes during pregnancy in multiple sclerosis. Produced via immunoSEQ multiplex PCR; TCRdb's table is partial and in-frame only. The sample holds about 59,000 clones, around 93% seen once. This sample comprised peripheral blood, obtained in the second trimester of pregnancy. The receptors stem from a female donor in good health, enrolled as a control in a pregnancy study.

The chain uses TRBV29-1 and TRBJ2-2; D is unresolved. Trimming shortened V by 5 bases and J by 7 bases, and 5 bases separated the two germline ends. Germline V CDR1 and CDR2: SQVTM, ANQGSEA. The CDR3 runs to 10 residues. CDR3 loop: CSVLYGELFF. The CDR3 nucleotides are TGCAGCGTTCTGTACGGGGAGCTGTTTTTT.

The table lists this clone with a count of one. The V and J genes are TRBV2 and TRBJ2-5, with 11 bases matching TRBD2. The V and J ends lost 6 bases and 4 bases, in that order; junction bases with no gene match: 7. Germline CDR1 and CDR2: SNHLY and FYNNEI. The CDR3 contains 15 residues. The CDR3 nucleotides read TGTGCCAGCAGGGATAGCGGGGGGGCCGGAGAGACCCAGTACTTC. It specifies CASRDSGGAGETQYF.

J is TRBJ2-3 and V is TRBV5-4; D remains unclear. The CDR3 contains 12 residues. The V gene lost 0 bases and the J gene lost 9 bases, with 8 bases spanning the gap. CDR1 is SGHNT and CDR2 is YYREEE in the germline V gene (reference sequence). CDR3 amino acids: CASSLDERTQYF. Here the CDR3 DNA reads TGTGCCAGCAGCTTGGACGAGAGGACGCAGTATTTT.

V is TRBV9 and J is TRBJ2-1; TRBD2 matches 11 bases. The CDR3 is 13 residues long. V dropped 3 bases and J dropped 14; count of bases not matched to a gene: 7. The V gene's germline CDR1 is SGDLS and CDR2 YYNGEE. CDR3 sequence: CASSETSGSLEFF. The CDR3 region has the DNA TGTGCCAGCAGCGAAACTAGCGGGAGTTTGGAGTTCTTC.

Turning to this clone: Other DNA sequences in this sample translate to the same CDR3. The chain joins TRBV18 to TRBJ2-7; 9 bases are a match to TRBD2. The CDR3 runs to 13 residues. The ends lost 2 bases at V and 4 bases at J; junction bases unmatched: 0. Germline V gene lookup returns CDR1 KGHSH and CDR2 LQKENI. The CDR3 sequence: CASSPAGGYEQYF. The CDR3 region has the DNA TGTGCCAGCTCACCAGCGGGAGGGTACGAGCAGTACTTC.

The V and J genes are TRBV4-2 and TRBJ1-4; tentatively, D is TRBD1 (6 bases). The germline CDR1 and CDR2 sequences are LGHNA and YNFKEQ. The CDR3 is 18 residues long. V was pared by 1 base and J by 3 bases, with 18 bases between. The CDR3 nucleotides read TGTGCCAGCAGCCAAGGAGGGGGGGGGTCGGTAGCTAATGAAAAACTGTTTTTT. Encoded protein: CASSQGGGGSVANEKLFF.

CDR3 sequence reads: CASSPSRTGTEAFF. As DNA, the CDR3 is TGTGCCAGCTCACCAAGTCGGACGGGGACTGAAGCTTTCTTT. This sequence joins TRBV18 and TRBJ1-1; no firm D call. This CDR3 contains 14 residues. The V gene lost 2 bases and the J gene lost 5 bases, with 12 bases spanning the gap. CDR1 KGHSH and CDR2 LQKENI come from the germline V gene.

CDR3 sequence reads: CASSYGGSSYNSPLHF. CDR3 DNA: TGTGCCAGCAGTTACGGGGGGAGCTCCTATAATTCACCCCTCCACTTT. The chain has TRBV6-5 and TRBJ1-6; TRBD1 might be the D (5 bases). V was trimmed by 2 bases and J by 0 bases, leaving 8 bases between them. This CDR3 is 16 amino acids long. Germline loops: CDR1 MNHEY, CDR2 SVGAGI.

The chain uses TRBV7-9 and TRBJ2-1; no clear D gene. Germline V gives CDR1 SEHNR, CDR2 FQNEAQ (reference sequence). CDR3 size: 13 residues. The ends were cut back, 8 bases at V and 2 bases at J, with 10 bases in the middle. CDR3 DNA sequence: TGTGCCAGCTTAGGCAGCGCCTACAATGAGCAGTTCTTC. This sequence encodes CASLGSAYNEQFF.

The CDR3 sequence is CASSPGVGVSEQFF. CDR3 in DNA: TGTGCCAGCTCACCAGGAGTCGGGGTCTCTGAGCAGTTCTTC. The chain recombines TRBV18 with TRBJ2-1; D is perhaps TRBD2 (5 bases). CDR1 is KGHSH and CDR2 is LQKENI in the germline V gene. V was shortened by 2 bases and J by 9 bases, with 14 bases between the two germline ends. The CDR3 spans 14 residues.

V is TRBV30 and J is TRBJ2-1; the match to TRBD2 covers 9 bases. With V trimmed by 3 bases and J by 6 bases, 18 bases remained unmatched. This CDR3 contains 18 residues. Germline V gene data show CDR1 as GTSNPN and CDR2 as SVGIG (reference sequence). The CDR3 loop reads CAWSRRREGRPTGNEQFF. The CDR3 region has the DNA TGTGCCTGGAGCCGGCGGCGGGAGGGCCGCCCGACCGGCAATGAGCAGTTCTTC.

The V call is TRBV2, the J call TRBJ1-2; 7 bases agree with TRBD1. J was trimmed by 4 bases and V by 7 bases; bases with no gene match: 3. CDR3 size: 12 residues. Per the germline V gene, CDR1 is SNHLY and CDR2 is FYNNEI. CDR3 DNA sequence: TGTGCCAGCAATCGGGACAGCTATGGCTACACCTTC. It is translated as CASNRDSYGYTF.

The rearrangement uses TRBV11-2 and TRBJ1-1, with 7 bases lining up with TRBD1. Germline assignment: CDR1 SGHAT and CDR2 FQNNGV. The CDR3 covers 16 residues. The trim removed 4 bases at V and 0 bases at J, leaving 8 bases unmatched. The CDR3 nucleotides read TGTGCCAGCAGCTCCAACGCCGGGACAGTGAACACTGAAGCTTTCTTT. This gives the protein CASSSNAGTVNTEAFF.

The chain combines TRBV2 with TRBJ2-3; TRBD2 matches 7 bases. This CDR3 is 14 amino acids long. Germline CDR1 and CDR2: SNHLY and FYNNEI. Trimming removed 7 bases from V and 4 bases from J; junction bases left unmatched: 8. For the CDR3, the DNA is TGTGCCAGCACGTTGCGGGGGTTCGCAGATACGCAGTATTTT. Translating it yields CASTLRGFADTQYF.

The J gene is TRBJ2-7, the V gene TRBV6-5, with D possibly being TRBD2 (5 bases). The CDR3 covers 11 residues. The V end lost 6 bases, the J end lost 7 bases, and 10 bases lay between the germline ends. Germline-derived CDR1 and CDR2 are MNHEY and SVGAGI. DNA for the CDR3: TGTGCCAGCAGCCGCGGGCGGGAGCAGTACTTC. Amino acid sequence: CASSRGREQYF.

This clone was recorded once. This chain connects TRBV7-3 to TRBJ2-1; 8 bases agree with TRBD2. Per germline, CDR1 SGHTA and CDR2 FQGTGA. Losses at the gene ends were 5 bases for V and 4 bases for J; bases not matched to a gene: 7. The length of the CDR3 is 15 residues. The CDR3 nucleotides are TGTGCCAGCAGCATATCTAGCGGGCGGTACAATGAGCAGTTCTTC. It encodes CASSISSGRYNEQFF.

As DNA, the CDR3 is TGTGCCATCAGTTACCCCCCGGGACAGGGACGAACTGAAGCTTTCTTT. Translation: CAISYPPGQGRTEAFF. The chain joins TRBV10-3 to TRBJ1-1, with 9 positions matching TRBD1. CDR1 is ENHRY, CDR2 SYGVKD, per germline. The J segment lost 5 bases and the V segment lost 5 bases, leaving 12 bases of the junction unmatched. The CDR3 contains 16 residues.

The chain recombines TRBV13 with TRBJ1-3, with 7 bases lining up with TRBD1. The CDR3 contains 15 residues. Germline V CDR1 and CDR2: PRHDT, FYEKMQ (reference sequence). Trimming cost V 5 bases and J 7 bases; bases outside gene matches: 11. This CDR3 reads CASSPHTGDSNTIYF. CDR3 in DNA: TGTGCCAGCAGCCCACATACAGGGGACAGTAACACCATATATTTT.

This clone showed up just once. This chain links TRBV28 with TRBJ2-7; D possibly corresponds to TRBD1 (6 bases). V shed 6 bases and J shed 5 bases, with 20 bases lying between them. Germline assignment: CDR1 MDHEN and CDR2 SYDVKM. This CDR3 region has 15 residues. The CDR3 region is CASRPTTGRMDEQYF. The CDR3 nucleotides are TGTGCCAGCAGGCCCACAACAGGGCGAATGGACGAGCAGTACTTC.

In DNA, the CDR3 is TGTGCCAGCAGAGCCGGGACTAGCACAGATACGCAGTATTTT. Protein sequence: CASRAGTSTDTQYF. The gene calls are TRBV2 and TRBJ2-3, with TRBD2 as a possible D gene (6 bases). Trimming pared 6 bases from V and 0 bases from J, leaving 10 bases between. Germline V CDR1 and CDR2: SNHLY, FYNNEI. The CDR3 spans 14 residues.

This rearrangement joins TRBV18 to TRBJ1-2; D unclear. V was cut by 2 bases and J by 5 bases, with 6 bases left in between. This CDR3 has 12 amino acids. Germline V gene sequence: CDR1 KGHSH, CDR2 LQKENI. CDR3 DNA sequence: TGTGCCAGCTCACCAGCGGTTTATGGCTACACCTTC. Its protein product is CASSPAVYGYTF.

This clone was recorded only once. This sequence joins TRBV30 and TRBJ1-1; a weak D match, TRBD1 (5 bases). The germline gives CDR1 GTSNPN, CDR2 SVGIG (reference sequence). This CDR3 region has 12 residues. V lost 4 bases and J 4 bases, leaving 10 bases between the germline ends. The CDR3 DNA is TGTGCCTGGACATGGGGGGGCACTGAAGCTTTCTTT. Its translation: CAWTWGGTEAFF.

This sequence joins TRBV20-1 and TRBJ1-2, with a weak D call TRBD1 (5 bases). Per the germline V gene, CDR1 is DFQATT and CDR2 is SNEGSKA (reference sequence). This CDR3 has 11 residues. V lost 8 bases to trimming and J lost 3 bases, with 10 bases between them. The CDR3 nucleotides are TGCAGTAGTACAGGAGACTATGGCTACACCTTC. Translating it yields CSSTGDYGYTF.

This clone is a singleton in its sample. The chain carries TRBV7-9 and TRBJ2-5; TRBD2 agrees at 7 bases. Trimming took 3 bases from V and 5 from J; bases not matched to a gene: 6. The germline V gene has CDR1 SEHNR and CDR2 FQNEAQ (reference sequence). The CDR3 is 14 amino acids. CDR3: CASSLGGSMETQYF. In nucleotides, the CDR3 is TGTGCCAGCAGCTTGGGGGGGAGTATGGAGACCCAGTACTTC.

The chain joins TRBV11-3 to TRBJ1-1, with D uncertain. The CDR3 contains 13 residues. CDR1 and CDR2 (germline): SGHNT, YENEEA. Trimming removed 6 bases at V and 6 bases at J, with 14 bases between. This chain's CDR3 is CASSPTPRSEAFF. CDR3 sequence (DNA): TGTGCCAGCAGTCCCACACCCAGATCTGAAGCTTTCTTT.

This clone is a singleton in its sample. The chain has TRBV15 and TRBJ2-1; tentatively, D is TRBD2 (5 bases). Germline CDR1 is LNHNV and CDR2 is YYDKDF (reference sequence). V lost 1 base and J 10 bases, leaving 8 bases between the germline ends. The CDR3 loop spans 12 amino acids. In DNA form, the CDR3 reads TGTGCCACCAGCAGAGTACGAGGGGAGCAGTTCTTC. Its protein product is CATSRVRGEQFF.

The chain recombines TRBV10-3 with TRBJ2-3; 8 positions agree with TRBD2. Germline assignment: CDR1 ENHRY and CDR2 SYGVKD. The CDR3 spans 16 residues. V shed 2 bases, J shed 8 bases, and the junction held 12 bases outside the gene matches. This CDR3 reads CAISEVWAGGLFTQYF. CDR3 bases: TGTGCCATCAGTGAGGTTTGGGCGGGAGGCCTATTTACGCAGTATTTT.

The V and J genes are TRBV9 and TRBJ2-3; 8 nucleotides agree with TRBD1. Germline CDR1 and CDR2: SGDLS and YYNGEE. The CDR3 has 14 residues. Trimming removed 0 bases from V and 6 bases from J; junction bases left unmatched: 3. The CDR3 DNA reads TGTGCCAGCAGCGTAGAACAGGGGGGCGATACGCAGTATTTT. Protein product: CASSVEQGGDTQYF.

The chain recombines TRBV7-3 with TRBJ2-2; 7 nucleotides line up with TRBD2. The CDR3 length is 15 residues. J was trimmed by 0 bases and V by 5 bases; bases with no gene match: 3. The germline gives CDR1 SGHTA, CDR2 FQGTGA. The CDR3 coding sequence is TGTGCCAGCAGCCCCGGACTAGCGAACACCGGGGAGCTGTTTTTT. This gives the protein CASSPGLANTGELFF.

The chain combines TRBV6-5 with TRBJ1-2; 9 bases line up with TRBD1. With V trimmed by 0 bases and J by 4 bases, 3 bases remained unmatched. There are 15 residues in the CDR3. The germline gives CDR1 MNHEY, CDR2 SVGAGI. CDR3 sequence: CASSYSGTGSYGYTF. In DNA form, the CDR3 reads TGTGCCAGCAGTTACTCGGGGACAGGGTCCTATGGCTACACCTTC.

This chain links TRBV9 with TRBJ1-2; no clear D. The V end lost 10 bases, the J end lost 8 bases, and 9 bases lay between the germline ends. Germline lookup yields CDR1 SGDLS and CDR2 YYNGEE. The CDR3 extends over 9 amino acids. The CDR3 sequence: CAPVRGYTF. Here the CDR3 DNA reads TGTGCCCCCGTGAGGGGCTACACCTTC.

The chain has TRBV6-6 and TRBJ2-5; 8 positions match TRBD1. The CDR3 loop spans 13 amino acids. V shed 5 bases and J 4 bases; nucleotides not matched to a gene: 3. CDR1 is MNHNY and CDR2 is SVGAGI in the germline V gene (reference sequence). The CDR3 bases are TGTGCCAGCAGTGACAGGGGACCAGAGACCCAGTACTTC. Residues: CASSDRGPETQYF.